One and the same sample provided the 23 T cell receptor beta chains below, sequenced in a study of cytomegalovirus exposure and HLA in healthy donors. PCR employed 60 Vbeta and 13 Jbeta primers. Only in-frame clones appear in the TCRdb table, and some are missing; sequencing was by immunoSEQ multiplex PCR. Found here are about 77,000 clones; the top ten clones hold roughly 13%. Source material: PBMCs. The receptors here all came from a man aged 45-60 years in good health and CMV-seropositive.

The chain combines TRBV5-6 with TRBJ2-4, with D possibly matching TRBD2 (5 bases). Germline assignment: CDR1 SGHDT and CDR2 YYEEEE. The CDR3 loop spans 13 amino acids. V shed 3 bases and J shed 6 bases, with 10 bases lying between them. CDR3 residues: CASSSTRGNIQYF. Here the CDR3 DNA reads TGTGCCAGCAGCTCAACCCGGGGAAACATTCAGTACTTC. Looking up the rest from reference TRBV5-6 and TRBJ2-4 gives the full variable domain: DAGVTQSPTHLIKTRGQQVTLRCSPKSGHDTVSWYQQALGQGPQFIFQYYEEEERQRGNFPDRFSGHQFPNYSSELNVNALLLGDSALYLCASSSTRGNIQYFGAGTRLSVL.

The chain has TRBV30 and TRBJ1-3; no firm D call. Trimming shortened V by 3 bases and J by 0 bases, and 6 bases separated the two germline ends. Germline loops: CDR1 GTSNPN, CDR2 SVGIG (reference sequence). This CDR3 has 13 amino acids. As DNA, the CDR3 is TGTGCCTGGAGGTCCAGCTCTGGAAACACCATATATTTT. It specifies CAWRSSSGNTIYF.

The rearrangement uses TRBV5-1 and TRBJ2-2, with 8 bases fitting TRBD2. Germline-derived CDR1 and CDR2 are SGHRS and YFSETQ. The trim removed 2 bases at V and 6 bases at J, leaving 0 bases unmatched. This CDR3 region has 13 residues. This CDR3 reads CASSFGGAGELFF. The CDR3 region has the DNA TGCGCCAGCAGCTTCGGGGGGGCCGGGGAGCTGTTTTTT.

The genes are TRBV4-1 and TRBJ2-7; 7 bases agree with TRBD1. Germline assignment: CDR1 MGHRA and CDR2 YSYEKL. After removal of 5 bases from V and 4 bases from J, the junction contained 8 bases not matched to a gene. The CDR3 contains 14 residues. The CDR3, as DNA: TGCGCCAGCAGCACCCGACAGGGAAGTTACGAGCAGTACTTC. Translating it yields CASSTRQGSYEQYF.

The rearrangement links TRBV20-1 to TRBJ1-2; tentatively, D is TRBD1 (6 bases). Germline-derived CDR1 and CDR2 are DFQATT and SNEGSKA (reference sequence). This CDR3 comprises 11 residues. With 6 bases removed from V and 4 bases from J, the gap between germline ends came to 9 bases. CDR3 protein: CSAGQPYGYTF. In DNA form, the CDR3 reads TGCAGTGCCGGACAGCCCTATGGCTACACCTTC.

The genes are TRBV2 and TRBJ1-2; D possibly corresponds to TRBD1 (5 bases). This CDR3 has 14 residues. Deletions cut 8 bases from V and 0 bases from J, with 13 bases between. Germline lookup yields CDR1 SNHLY and CDR2 FYNNEI. The DNA of the CDR3 is TGTGCCAGCCGACAGCCCGCCTCTAACTATGGCTACACCTTC. Its translation is CASRQPASNYGYTF.

V gene TRBV15 combines with J gene TRBJ1-5, with D unresolved. V was pared by 8 bases and J by 4 bases, with 15 bases between. Germline V gene data show CDR1 as LNHNV and CDR2 as YYDKDF (reference sequence). The CDR3 is 14 residues long. Here the CDR3 DNA reads TGTGCCACCCGATCAGGAGGGCCTAATCAGCCCCAGCATTTT. This codes for CATRSGGPNQPQHF.

CDR3 bases: TGCGCCAGCAGCTCCCGACAGGGGGATACGCAGTATTTT. Its translation is CASSSRQGDTQYF. The V gene is TRBV5-1, the J gene TRBJ2-3, with 8 bases fitting TRBD1. The J segment lost 6 bases and the V segment lost 3 bases, leaving 3 bases of the junction unmatched. The germline CDR1 and CDR2 sequences are SGHRS and YFSETQ. The CDR3 contains 13 residues.

The chain couples TRBV5-1 to TRBJ2-5; tentatively, D is TRBD2 (5 bases). The CDR3 extends over 14 amino acids. Trimming cost V 7 bases and J 7 bases, with 20 bases left between them. Germline V lookup: CDR1 SGHRS, CDR2 YFSETQ. As DNA, the CDR3 is TGCGCCAGCTCGTCCAACAACGGGGATGGGACCCAGTACTTC. It translates to CASSSNNGDGTQYF.

This chain connects TRBV5-1 to TRBJ1-1; tentatively, D is TRBD1 (6 bases). The CDR3 is made up of 13 amino acids. Germline V gene sequence: CDR1 SGHRS, CDR2 YFSETQ. V dropped 3 bases and J dropped 7 bases, with 13 bases sitting between them. CDR3 sequence reads: CASSWGGQGEAFF. CDR3 sequence (DNA): TGCGCCAGCAGCTGGGGGGGGCAGGGTGAAGCTTTCTTT.

The rearrangement uses TRBV4-1 and TRBJ2-7, with TRBD1 matching over 7 bases. The germline gives CDR1 MGHRA, CDR2 YSYEKL. This CDR3 has 14 amino acids. V dropped 8 bases and J dropped 6; count of bases not matched to a gene: 13. CDR3 protein: CASSPLEGAGEQYV. The DNA of the CDR3 is TGCGCCAGCTCCCCCCTAGAGGGGGCTGGCGAGCAGTACGTC.

The V and J genes are TRBV5-6 and TRBJ2-5; D is uncertain. Looked up from germline, CDR1 is SGHDT and CDR2 is YYEEEE. V was cut by 5 bases and J by 5 bases, with 16 bases left in between. CDR3 length equals 14 residues. CDR3 in DNA: TGTGCCAGCAGAGCTGGGCCCAACTGGGAGACCCAGTACTTC. Encoded protein: CASRAGPNWETQYF.

J is TRBJ2-2 and V is TRBV6-5; perhaps TRBD1 as D (5 bases). The CDR3 length is 16 residues. The V end was cut by 0 bases, the J end by 4 bases, with 12 bases between. CDR1 and CDR2 (germline): MNHEY, SVGAGI. The CDR3 region has the DNA TGTGCCAGCAGTTACTCGGTCGGCAGGGCCACCGGGGAGCTGTTTTTT. It is translated as CASSYSVGRATGELFF.

Here the CDR3 reads CASSYGGNTEAFF. The CDR3 bases are TGTGCCAGCAGCTACGGAGGGAACACTGAAGCTTTCTTT. This chain links TRBV7-3 with TRBJ1-1; D call uncertain. Germline-derived CDR1 and CDR2 are SGHTA and FQGTGA. The CDR3 sequence is 13 residues long. Trimming took 4 bases from V and 1 from J, leaving 7 bases between them.

This chain joins TRBV5-6 and TRBJ2-4; the match to TRBD1 covers 9 bases. Germline V gene sequence: CDR1 SGHDT, CDR2 YYEEEE. There are 19 residues in the CDR3. The junction had 16 bases not matched to a gene; V was cut back by 4 bases and J by 2 bases. The CDR3 loop reads CASSQDRGPAGYTKNIQYF. The DNA of the CDR3 is TGTGCCAGCAGCCAGGACAGGGGCCCGGCAGGGTATACCAAAAACATTCAGTACTTC. The whole variable domain, remainder taken from reference TRBV5-6 and TRBJ2-4, is DAGVTQSPTHLIKTRGQQVTLRCSPKSGHDTVSWYQQALGQGPQFIFQYYEEEERQRGNFPDRFSGHQFPNYSSELNVNALLLGDSALYLCASSQDRGPAGYTKNIQYFGAGTRLSVL.

V gene TRBV5-3 combines with J gene TRBJ1-1; TRBD1 aligns across 11 bases. TRBV5-3 is an open reading frame, and its role is uncertain. This CDR3 spans 15 amino acids. The ends lost 8 bases at V and 3 bases at J; junction bases unmatched: 9. CDR3 coding DNA: TGTGCCAGCAGCCGGGGACAGGGGGAGGACACTGAAGCTTTCTTT. As protein: CASSRGQGEDTEAFF.

CDR3 DNA sequence: TGTGCCAGCAGTAGTCTAAATCAGCCCCAGCATTTT. Its protein is CASSSLNQPQHF. V is TRBV6-4 and J is TRBJ1-5, with D unresolved. The germline gives CDR1 MRHNA, CDR2 SNTAGT. Trimming took 5 bases from V and 4 from J, leaving 6 bases between them. The length of the CDR3 is 12 residues.

The rearrangement links TRBV10-2 to TRBJ2-2; 9 nucleotides match TRBD1. In germline, CDR1 is WSHSY, CDR2 SAAADI. The CDR3 sequence is 15 residues long. Unmatched junction bases numbered 7, after V lost 9 bases and J lost 2 bases. In nucleotides, the CDR3 is TGCGCCAGTACGGACAGGGGTATAAACACCGGGGAGCTGTTTTTT. Its protein is CASTDRGINTGELFF.

The V call is TRBV14, the J call TRBJ2-1, with D tentatively TRBD2 (5 bases). Trimming stripped 0 bases from V and 7 bases from J, with 10 bases between. CDR3 length: 14 amino acids. In germline, CDR1 is SGHDN, CDR2 FVKESK. The CDR3 spells CASSQDSGWNEQFF. The CDR3 bases are TGTGCCAGCAGCCAAGACTCGGGATGGAATGAGCAGTTCTTC. The full variable domain, rest sourced from reference TRBV14 and TRBJ2-1, is EAGVTQFPSHSVIEKGQTVTLRCDPISGHDNLYWYRRVMGKEIKFLLHFVKESKQDESGMPNNRFLAERTGGTYSTLKVQPAELEDSGVYFCASSQDSGWNEQFFGPGTRLTVL.

The rearrangement joins TRBV11-2 to TRBJ1-1; D is unresolved. Per the germline V gene, CDR1 is SGHAT and CDR2 is FQNNGV. Between the trimmed V and J ends, which lost 1 base and 0 bases, there was a span of 12 bases. This CDR3 has 16 amino acids. CDR3 sequence: CASSLGGISLNTEAFF. CDR3 nucleotide sequence: TGTGCCAGCAGCTTAGGAGGTATCAGTTTGAACACTGAAGCTTTCTTT.

The chain carries TRBV7-2 and TRBJ2-5, with D tentatively TRBD1 (5 bases). Germline loops: CDR1 SGHTA, CDR2 FQGNSA. V lost 2 bases and J 8 bases, leaving 12 bases between the germline ends. This CDR3 region has 13 residues. CDR3 residues: CASSLRGRETQYF. DNA of the CDR3: TGTGCCAGCAGCTTAAGGGGCCGAGAAACCCAGTACTTC.

The chain carries TRBV11-2 and TRBJ1-2; D is possibly TRBD1 (5 bases). CDR1 and CDR2 from the germline V gene are SGHAT and FQNNGV. The V end was cut by 5 bases, the J end by 3 bases, with 10 bases between. This CDR3 is 13 amino acids long. This CDR3 reads CASSPVQDYGYTF. The CDR3 DNA follows: TGTGCCAGCAGCCCCGTACAGGACTATGGCTACACCTTC.

This chain joins TRBV7-9 and TRBJ1-5; TRBD1 agrees at 9 bases. Germline CDR1 is SEHNR and CDR2 is FQNEAQ (reference sequence). This CDR3 is 15 amino acids long. Trimming cost V 1 base and J 5 bases; bases outside gene matches: 3. The CDR3 region is CASSLDRDRDQPQHF. The DNA for the CDR3 is TGTGCCAGCAGCTTAGACAGGGACAGGGATCAGCCCCAGCATTTT.